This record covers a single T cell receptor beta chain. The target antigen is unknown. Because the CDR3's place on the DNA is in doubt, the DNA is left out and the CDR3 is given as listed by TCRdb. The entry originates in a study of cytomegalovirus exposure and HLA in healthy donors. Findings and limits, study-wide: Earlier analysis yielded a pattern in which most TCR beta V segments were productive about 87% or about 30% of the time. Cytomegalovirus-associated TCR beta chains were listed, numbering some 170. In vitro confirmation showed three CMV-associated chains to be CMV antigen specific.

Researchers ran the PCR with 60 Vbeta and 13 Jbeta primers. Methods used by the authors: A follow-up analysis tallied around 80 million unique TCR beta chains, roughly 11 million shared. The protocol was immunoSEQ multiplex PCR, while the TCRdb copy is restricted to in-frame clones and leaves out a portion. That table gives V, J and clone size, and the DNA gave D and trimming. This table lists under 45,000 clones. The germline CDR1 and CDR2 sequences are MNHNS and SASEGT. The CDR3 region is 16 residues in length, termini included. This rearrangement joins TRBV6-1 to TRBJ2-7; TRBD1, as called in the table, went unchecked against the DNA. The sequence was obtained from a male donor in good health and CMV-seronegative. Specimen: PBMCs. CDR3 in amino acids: CASSDGVGGGSPHPYF.